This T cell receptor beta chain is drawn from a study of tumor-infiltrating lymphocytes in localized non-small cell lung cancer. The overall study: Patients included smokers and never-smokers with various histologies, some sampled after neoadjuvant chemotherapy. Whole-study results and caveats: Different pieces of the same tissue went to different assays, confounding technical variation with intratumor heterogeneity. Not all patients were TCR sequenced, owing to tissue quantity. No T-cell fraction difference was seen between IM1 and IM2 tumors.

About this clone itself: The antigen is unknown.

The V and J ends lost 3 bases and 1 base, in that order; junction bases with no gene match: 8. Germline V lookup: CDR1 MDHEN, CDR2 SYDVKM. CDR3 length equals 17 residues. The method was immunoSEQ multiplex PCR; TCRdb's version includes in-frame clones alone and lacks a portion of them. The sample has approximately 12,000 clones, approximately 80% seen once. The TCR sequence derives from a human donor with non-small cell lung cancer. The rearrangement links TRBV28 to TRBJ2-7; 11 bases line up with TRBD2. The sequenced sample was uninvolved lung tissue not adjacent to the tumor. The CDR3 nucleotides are TGTGCCAGCAGTTTTGGTAGCGGGAGGGCCAAGTCCTACGAGCAGTACTTC. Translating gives CASSFGSGRAKSYEQYF.